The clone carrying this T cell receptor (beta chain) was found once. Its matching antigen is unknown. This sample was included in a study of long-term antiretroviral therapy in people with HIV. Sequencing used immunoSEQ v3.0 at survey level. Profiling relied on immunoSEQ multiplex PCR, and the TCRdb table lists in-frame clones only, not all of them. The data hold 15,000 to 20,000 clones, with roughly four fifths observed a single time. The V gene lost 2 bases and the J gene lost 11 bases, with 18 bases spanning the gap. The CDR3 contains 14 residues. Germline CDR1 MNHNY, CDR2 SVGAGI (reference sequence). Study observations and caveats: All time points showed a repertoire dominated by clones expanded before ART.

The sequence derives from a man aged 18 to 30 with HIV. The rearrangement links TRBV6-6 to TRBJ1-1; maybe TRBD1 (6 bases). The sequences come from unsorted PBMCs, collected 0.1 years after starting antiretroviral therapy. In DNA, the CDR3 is TGTGCCAGCAGTTACGACAATACAGGGTTAGTTGCTTTCTTT. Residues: CASSYDNTGLVAFF.